This T cell receptor beta chain was recovered during a study of T cells and copy number aberrations in small-cell lung cancer. Study conclusions and caveats: Findings need validation given the study's small sample size. Tumors showed lower T-cell density, richness and clonality than adjacent lung, though density did not differ significantly.

Profiling relied on immunoSEQ multiplex PCR, and the TCRdb table lists in-frame clones only, not all of them. This table has some 10,000 clones, over 75% appearing once. A note on this clone: What it recognizes is unknown.

No donor received preoperative chemotherapy or radiotherapy, or immunotherapy before or after surgery. Each donor had smoking or heavy second-hand smoke exposure. The CDR3 spans 14 residues. CDR1 is SEHNR and CDR2 is FQNEAQ in the germline V gene (reference sequence). Trimming took 5 bases from V and 6 from J, leaving 14 bases between them. The sample consisted of normal tissue next to the tumor. The chain joins TRBV7-9 to TRBJ1-5, with D unclear. The receptor was derived from a man in his 60s with small cell lung cancer. DNA for the CDR3: TGTGCCAGCAGCCCTAAGGGAACGGGTCAGCCCCAGCATTTT. Amino acids: CASSPKGTGQPQHF.